A single sample is the source of the 23 T cell receptor beta chains below, sequenced in a study of shared clonotypes between healthy human individuals (dated by TCRdb to the early 2020s). Receptor libraries were prepared by the immunoSEQ multiplex PCR assay. TCRdb mirrors the immuneACCESS table, restricted to in-frame sequences. Some clones are absent from its copies; in checked studies, under half trace to an unresolved V gene, and the reason for the others is unknown. The sample profile shows roughly 2 million clones; approximately 94% of them were found once. The ten biggest clones cover approximately 0.13% of the sample. Sequenced: naive CD4+ T cells sorted from blood. The cell subset or site label on this specimen signifies: CD45RA+ positively selected. Every receptor here comes from a man aged 18 to 30 in good health.

DNA of the CDR3: TGTGCCAGTAGTATTCAGGGCAGGGCTCAGCCCCAGCATTTT. Encoded protein: CASSIQGRAQPQHF. This rearrangement joins TRBV19 to TRBJ1-5, with D perhaps TRBD1 (5 bases). Germline lookup yields CDR1 LNHDA and CDR2 SQIVND (reference sequence). The CDR3 is 14 amino acids. Trimming pared 3 bases from V and 6 bases from J, leaving 12 bases between. Full variable domain (remainder filled in from reference TRBV19 and TRBJ1-5): DGGITQSPKYLFRKEGQNVTLSCEQNLNHDAMYWYRQDPGQGLRLIYYSQIVNDFQKGDIAEGYSVSREKKESFPLTVTSAQKNPTAFYLCASSIQGRAQPQHFGDGTRLSIL.

V usage is TRBV5-1 and J usage is TRBJ2-2, with D possibly TRBD2 on 6 matching bases. In germline, CDR1 is SGHRS, CDR2 YFSETQ. The germline V and J ends were trimmed by 6 bases and 5 bases, with 14 bases remaining between them. CDR3 size: 14 residues. As DNA, the CDR3 is TGCGCCAGCAACCCCGGGGGATGGACCGGGGAGCTGTTTTTT. This codes for CASNPGGWTGELFF.

V usage is TRBV7-2 and J usage is TRBJ1-2; D is uncertain. Trimming removed 0 bases from V and 4 bases from J, with 9 bases in between. The CDR3 extends over 14 amino acids. In germline, CDR1 is SGHTA, CDR2 FQGNSA. The CDR3 sequence: CASSLANGIYGYTF. CDR3 DNA: TGTGCCAGCAGCTTAGCTAACGGGATCTATGGCTACACCTTC.

This clone was counted once. The V call is TRBV2, the J call TRBJ2-7, with D maybe TRBD1 (6 bases). With 4 bases removed from V and 6 bases from J, the gap between germline ends came to 16 bases. The CDR3 is made up of 14 amino acids. Germline lookup yields CDR1 SNHLY and CDR2 FYNNEI. In nucleotides, the CDR3 is TGTGCCAGCAGTGGTGACAGGTCGGTCTCCGAGCAGTACTTC. Residues: CASSGDRSVSEQYF.

This sequence joins TRBV5-4 and TRBJ2-1; D not resolved. Germline CDR1 is SGHNT and CDR2 is YYREEE (reference sequence). V shed 0 bases and J shed 6 bases, with 10 bases lying between them. This CDR3 has 14 residues. The CDR3 here is CASSLDPGFNEQFF. In DNA form, the CDR3 reads TGTGCCAGCAGCTTGGATCCTGGGTTCAATGAGCAGTTCTTC. Full variable domain (outside the CDR3, taken from reference TRBV5-4 and TRBJ2-1): ETGVTQSPTHLIKTRGQQVTLRCSSQSGHNTVSWYQQALGQGPQFIFQYYREEENGRGNFPPRFSGLQFPNYSSELNVNALELDDSALYLCASSLDPGFNEQFFGPGTRLTVL.

The genes are TRBV6-6 and TRBJ1-3, with D maybe TRBD1 (5 bases). The CDR3 loop spans 15 amino acids. The ends were cut back, 2 bases at V and 4 bases at J, with 12 bases in the middle. The germline V gene encodes CDR1 MNHNY and CDR2 SVGAGI (reference sequence). The CDR3 sequence: CASSYPTDPGNTIYF. Written as DNA, the CDR3 is TGTGCCAGCAGTTACCCGACAGACCCGGGAAACACCATATATTTT.

The chain is built from TRBV28 and TRBJ2-7, with a tentative D call TRBD2 (6 bases). Germline V gives CDR1 MDHEN, CDR2 SYDVKM. The CDR3 covers 16 residues. The germline V and J ends were trimmed by 5 bases and 2 bases, with 19 bases remaining between them. CDR3: CASSHLIRGTTYEQYF. DNA of the CDR3: TGTGCCAGCAGTCACCTTATTCGGGGGACGACCTACGAGCAGTACTTC. The full variable domain, with the rest looked up from reference TRBV28 and TRBJ2-7, is DVKVTQSSRYLVKRTGEKVFLECVQDMDHENMFWYRQDPGLGLRLIYFSYDVKMKEKGDIPEGYSVSREKKERFSLILESASTNQTSMYLCASSHLIRGTTYEQYFGPGTRLTVT.

The V gene is TRBV7-8, the J gene TRBJ2-3; D assignment may be TRBD1 or TRBD2 (6 bases each). The CDR3 is 12 amino acids. Per germline, CDR1 SGHVS and CDR2 FQNEAQ. V was trimmed by 5 bases and J by 9 bases, leaving 12 bases between them. In DNA form, the CDR3 reads TGTGCCAGCAGCCCGCTCGGGGGCACGCAGTATTTT. It is translated as CASSPLGGTQYF.

The rearrangement joins TRBV21-1 to TRBJ2-7; the table assigns TRBD2, which was not confirmed against the DNA. TRBV21-1 is marked as a pseudogene. CDR3 size: 14 residues. Written as DNA, the CDR3 is TGTGCCAGCAGTAGGGCGGGAGGCCGGTACGAGCAGTACTTC. This encodes CASSRAGGRYEQYF.

CDR3: CASSLDSTFTDTQYF. The CDR3 bases are TGTGCCAGCAGCTTAGACAGTACGTTCACAGATACGCAGTATTTT. The genes are TRBV11-2 and TRBJ2-3; D is unclear. The CDR3 has 15 residues. Germline assignment: CDR1 SGHAT and CDR2 FQNNGV. Trimming removed 0 bases at V and 2 bases at J, with 9 bases between.

This chain connects TRBV11-3 to TRBJ2-2; D unclear. The CDR3 is made up of 17 amino acids. V was cut by 2 bases and J by 0 bases, with 13 bases left in between. CDR1 SGHNT and CDR2 YENEEA come from the germline V gene. The CDR3 DNA reads TGTGCCAGCAGCTTATTTGGTCAGAAAGCGAACACCGGGGAGCTGTTTTTT. Its translation is CASSLFGQKANTGELFF.

This clone was seen more than once but under ten times. The V gene is TRBV29-1, the J gene TRBJ1-5, with a weak D call TRBD1 (5 bases). This CDR3 comprises 12 residues. Germline assignment: CDR1 SQVTM and CDR2 ANQGSEA. The V end was cut by 7 bases, the J end by 4 bases, with 11 bases between. CDR3 DNA sequence: TGCAGCGCTCAGGGTCCGAATCAGCCCCAGCATTTT. Protein product: CSAQGPNQPQHF.

The CDR3 DNA reads as TGTGCTAGTGCTCCAAACACTGAAGCTTTCTTT. It is translated as CASAPNTEAFF. The chain employs TRBV12-5 and TRBJ1-1; D remains ambiguous. V was trimmed by 7 bases and J by 2 bases, leaving 5 bases between them. The germline gives CDR1 LGHNT, CDR2 FRNRAP. This CDR3 is built from 11 residues.

In DNA, the CDR3 is TGTGCCAGCAGCTTACGGACAGGGGAAACTCAGCCCCAGCATTTT. Translating gives CASSLRTGETQPQHF. The V and J genes are TRBV6-1 and TRBJ1-5; 9 bases line up with TRBD1. Germline lookup yields CDR1 MNHNS and CDR2 SASEGT. This CDR3 contains 15 residues. V was clipped by 6 bases and J by 6 bases; unmatched bases: 9.

The chain recombines TRBV5-4 with TRBJ2-1; the match to TRBD2 covers 11 bases. There are 16 residues in the CDR3. V was clipped by 2 bases and J by 8 bases; unmatched bases: 9. CDR1 is SGHNT, CDR2 YYREEE, per germline (reference sequence). The CDR3 spells CASSFSGGARLDEQFF. CDR3 in DNA: TGTGCCAGCAGCTTTAGCGGGGGGGCCCGCTTGGATGAGCAGTTCTTC.

The V call is TRBV7-2, the J call TRBJ2-4, with TRBD2 identical over 15 bases. V shed 5 bases, J shed 5 bases, and the junction held 13 bases outside the gene matches. The CDR3 runs 19 residues. CDR1 and CDR2 (germline): SGHTA, FQGNSA. CDR3 DNA sequence: TGTGCCAGCAGCCCTGAAACCGGACTAGCGGGAGGGCCCCAAAACATTCAGTACTTC. Amino acids: CASSPETGLAGGPQNIQYF. Looking up the rest from reference TRBV7-2 and TRBJ2-4 gives the full variable domain: GAGVSQSPSNKVTEKGKDVELRCDPISGHTALYWYRQSLGQGLEFLIYFQGNSAPDKSGLPSDRFSAERTGGSVSTLTIQRTQQEDSAVYLCASSPETGLAGGPQNIQYFGAGTRLSVL.

The chain has TRBV28 and TRBJ1-4; D possibly corresponds to TRBD1 (5 bases). Looked up from germline, CDR1 is MDHEN and CDR2 is SYDVKM. The germline V and J ends were trimmed by 3 bases and 7 bases, with 12 bases remaining between them. CDR3 length: 14 residues. The CDR3: CASSFLAGREKLFF. As DNA, the CDR3 is TGTGCCAGCAGTTTCTTAGCAGGGCGTGAAAAACTGTTTTTT.

The chain links TRBV5-1 to TRBJ1-6; 8 bases fit TRBD1. Germline CDR1 is SGHRS and CDR2 is YFSETQ. V shed 4 bases, J shed 10 bases, and the junction held 7 bases outside the gene matches. This CDR3 is 14 amino acids long. CDR3 sequence reads: CASSLTGDRSPLHF. CDR3 sequence (DNA): TGCGCCAGCAGCCTGACAGGGGATAGGTCACCCCTCCACTTT.

The chain joins TRBV30 to TRBJ1-2, with D unclear. V lost 1 base to trimming and J lost 8 bases, with 5 bases between them. CDR3 length: 10 residues. In germline, CDR1 is GTSNPN, CDR2 SVGIG (reference sequence). The CDR3 loop is CAWSDGGYTF. CDR3 bases: TGTGCCTGGAGTGATGGGGGCTACACCTTC. Looking up the rest from reference TRBV30 and TRBJ1-2 gives the full variable domain: SQTIHQWPATLVQPVGSPLSLECTVEGTSNPNLYWYRQAAGRGLQLLFYSVGIGQISSEVPQNLSASRPQDRQFILSSKKLLLSDSGFYLCAWSDGGYTFGSGTRLTVV.

The chain combines TRBV7-9 with TRBJ1-2; no clear D gene. CDR1 and CDR2 (germline): SEHNR, FQNEAQ (reference sequence). Trimming removed 5 bases at V and 0 bases at J, with 13 bases between. The length of the CDR3 is 15 residues. The CDR3 protein is CASSPSGKTNYGYTF. The CDR3 coding sequence is TGTGCCAGCAGCCCCTCGGGGAAAACTAACTATGGCTACACCTTC.

This clone was seen a single time. V is TRBV7-9 and J is TRBJ1-5, with TRBD1 matching over 9 bases. Trimming removed 5 bases from V and 7 bases from J; junction bases left unmatched: 9. Germline assignment: CDR1 SEHNR and CDR2 FQNEAQ (reference sequence). The CDR3 is made up of 15 amino acids. The CDR3 sequence: CASSPQGQGGQPQHF. Written as DNA, the CDR3 is TGTGCCAGCAGCCCCCAGGGACAGGGTGGCCAGCCCCAGCATTTT.

This chain connects TRBV27 to TRBJ2-7; 10 bases fit TRBD2. CDR3 length equals 15 residues. Trimming cost V 6 bases and J 2 bases; bases outside gene matches: 7. Germline values: CDR1 MNHEY, CDR2 SMNVEV (reference sequence). The CDR3 sequence: CASSTLAGATYEQYF. CDR3 nucleotide sequence: TGTGCCAGCAGCACCCTAGCGGGGGCAACCTACGAGCAGTACTTC.

This chain connects TRBV30 to TRBJ2-7, with no clear D. Germline V gives CDR1 GTSNPN, CDR2 SVGIG (reference sequence). Trimming removed 2 bases from V and 7 bases from J, with 15 bases in between. CDR3 length: 13 amino acids. CDR3 region: CAWSLNFRYEQYF. The DNA of the CDR3 is TGTGCCTGGAGTCTTAACTTCAGGTATGAGCAGTACTTC.